This T cell receptor beta chain is from a study of T cell repertoires in cytomegalovirus infection. The wider study: CMV infection plus the matching HLA type was flagged by public TCR beta signatures. General study findings and limits: The study found HLA-C-restricted CMV-specific TCR beta clonotypes dominating the ex vivo response. CMV carriers having the relevant HLA were flagged by cumulative public TCR beta family frequency.

To note about this clonotype: Antigen specificity is unknown.

Germline CDR1 is LNHDA and CDR2 is SQIVND (reference sequence). CDR3 length: 16 amino acids. V shed 7 bases and J 4 bases; nucleotides not matched to a gene: 13. TCRdb recomputed calls from the reads with MiXCR, one row per CDR3 protein. The top ten clones hold 13% of a sample with just under 550,000 distinct CDR3 sequences, about 30% of them seen once. Material: PBMCs. The rearrangement joins TRBV19 to TRBJ2-1; 7 bases are shared with TRBD2. This sequence originates from a human donor in good health (CMV status not recorded). Some clones in this sample may be carry-over from other donors' samples. The CDR3 loop reads CASTSIGRAIYNEQFF. For the CDR3, the DNA is TGTGCCAGTACCTCCATTGGGAGGGCCATATACAATGAGCAGTTCTTC.